This T cell receptor beta chain was identified during a study of cytomegalovirus exposure and HLA in healthy donors. It was with 60 Vbeta and 13 Jbeta primers that the PCR ran. Data came from immunoSEQ multiplex PCR; TCRdb stores just in-frame clones and leaves some out. The sample has 100,000 to 150,000 clones, roughly 76% seen once. In regard to this clone: Antigen unknown.

The V gene lost 0 bases and the J gene lost 2 bases, with 14 bases spanning the gap. CDR3 length equals 16 residues. Germline CDR1 is SGHRS and CDR2 is YFSETQ. Study-wide findings and caveats: Presence/absence analyses assumed roughly uniform sequencing depth across donors, which may not hold. Per a later analysis, about 15,000 TCR beta sequences showed association with HLA alleles at 0.05 false discovery rate. According to the study, some 160 TCR beta chains were cytomegalovirus-associated. Donors belonging to an Asian-associated ancestry cluster reportedly showed fewer N-insertions in productive TCRs than the roughly 670-donor mean, according to what a later analysis found.

Sequenced material: PBMCs. V and J are TRBV5-1 and TRBJ2-5; a possible D gene is TRBD1 (7 bases). This TCR derives from a woman aged 55 to 70 in good health and CMV-seropositive. CDR3 sequence reads: CASSLALTGTQETQYF. The CDR3 nucleotides are TGCGCCAGCAGCTTGGCCCTGACAGGGACTCAAGAGACCCAGTACTTC.